This T cell receptor (beta chain) was captured by sequencing in a study of blood T cells in healthy people across ages. Overall study findings and caveats: Naive T cell percentage showed a strong correlation with the diversity of TCR beta.

A sample-barcoded 5' primer and a J-beta primer mix were used in a second PCR of about 7 to 12 cycles. TCRdb recomputed calls from the 5' RACE reads with MiXCR, one row per CDR3 protein. The profile shows around 1,800,000 distinct CDR3 sequences, approximately 40% of them singletons. At least 5 micrograms of total RNA were extracted per sample. J gave up 11 bases and V 4 bases, and 13 bases lay outside the gene matches. CDR1 is KGHDR and CDR2 is SFDVKD in the germline V gene. The CDR3 is 15 residues long. This clonotype was seen a handful of times. Its antigen is unknown. The receptor comes from a human donor in good health. The sequenced sample was blood. The chain has TRBV24-1 and TRBJ2-5; 9 bases are shared with TRBD2. DNA for the CDR3: TGTGCCACCAGTGAAGCGGGAGGAGACTACAATGAGCAGTACTTC. Translating it yields CATSEAGGDYNEQYF.